The 15 T cell receptor beta chains presented below share a single source sample, sequenced in a study of spatial heterogeneity in lung cancer (dated by TCRdb to between 2018 and 2021). This specimen's time point label, interpreted: sample taken at primary tumor resection. These receptors lack a known antigen. General conclusions and limits of the study: The number of expanded intratumoral alpha and beta TCRs correlated with the tumor nonsynonymous mutation count.

Libraries were built with 5' RACE. The run used a NextSeq 500. Starting from the raw public reads, TCRdb applied fastp trimming at Q25, assembled clones with MiXCR and retained in-frame beta chains. All rows with the same CDR3 protein become a single entry with the most common DNA and genes. This sample comprises about 27,000 distinct CDR3 sequences, around 6.9% of them detected only once. The ten largest clones capture 24% of the sample. Sequences were derived from lung tumor tissue, sampled at surgery. Receptors originate from a male donor with early-stage non-small cell lung cancer.

This clonotype appeared a few times. This chain uses TRBV5-1 with TRBJ1-2; tentatively, D is TRBD1 (5 bases). Germline assignment: CDR1 SGHRS and CDR2 YFSETQ. Trimming cost V 2 bases and J 0 bases, with 8 bases left between them. This CDR3 contains 14 residues. CDR3 sequence (DNA): TGCGCCAGCAGCTTCCGACAGCCTAACTATGGCTACACCTTC. Residues: CASSFRQPNYGYTF.

The chain has TRBV28 and TRBJ1-5; D unresolved. The CDR3 spans 15 residues. Germline CDR1 and CDR2: MDHEN and SYDVKM. Trimming shortened V by 3 bases and J by 0 bases, and 9 bases separated the two germline ends. The CDR3 is CASSFRVHSNQPQHF. DNA of the CDR3: TGTGCCAGCAGTTTCCGAGTCCATAGCAATCAGCCCCAGCATTTT.

The rearrangement uses TRBV4-1 and TRBJ1-2, with 7 bases identical to TRBD1. CDR1 is MGHRA, CDR2 YSYEKL, per germline. With 0 bases clipped from V and 4 bases from J, the junction kept 5 bases outside the gene matches. The CDR3 runs to 15 residues. In nucleotides, the CDR3 is TGCGCCAGCAGCCAAGACTACAGGGGCCTCTATGGCTACACCTTC. As protein: CASSQDYRGLYGYTF.

This sequence joins TRBV7-2 and TRBJ2-7; no clear D gene. Germline CDR1 and CDR2: SGHTA and FQGNSA. This CDR3 comprises 14 residues. V lost 6 bases and J 2 bases, leaving 14 bases between the germline ends. The CDR3 nucleotides are TGTGCCAGCAGTTACACGGCGGCTACCTACGAGCAGTACTTC. As protein: CASSYTAATYEQYF.

V usage is TRBV5-5 and J usage is TRBJ2-1; either TRBD1 or TRBD2 may fit D (5 bases each). V was trimmed by 3 bases and J by 4 bases, leaving 11 bases between them. This CDR3 has 14 residues. From germline, CDR1 is SGHKS and CDR2 YYEKEE (reference sequence). CDR3: CASSWDAGYNEQFF. As DNA, the CDR3 is TGTGCCAGCAGCTGGGACGCAGGATACAATGAGCAGTTCTTC. Using reference TRBV5-5 and TRBJ2-1 for the parts outside the CDR3, the full variable domain is DAGVTQSPTHLIKTRGQQVTLRCSPISGHKSVSWYQQVLGQGPQFIFQYYEKEERGRGNFPDRFSARQFPNYSSELNVNALLLGDSALYLCASSWDAGYNEQFFGPGTRLTVL.

This clonotype appeared many times. V and J are TRBV7-2 and TRBJ2-2; D call uncertain. CDR1 is SGHTA and CDR2 is FQGNSA in the germline V gene. V dropped 6 bases and J dropped 6 bases, with 11 bases sitting between them. The CDR3 spans 13 residues. For the CDR3, the DNA is TGTGCCAGCAGGTTGACGCAGTCCGGGGAGCTGTTTTTT. Its protein is CASRLTQSGELFF.

This clonotype was detected ten times or more. The chain recombines TRBV28 with TRBJ2-4; D is uncertain. Germline CDR1 is MDHEN and CDR2 is SYDVKM. The CDR3 consists of 14 residues. Trimming shortened V by 5 bases and J by 4 bases, and 12 bases separated the two germline ends. The CDR3, as DNA: TGTGCCAGCAGTCGCCCGCACTCAAAAAACATTCAGTACTTC. This encodes CASSRPHSKNIQYF.

This chain connects TRBV7-2 to TRBJ1-5; D gene uncertain. The CDR3 is made up of 19 amino acids. With 1 base removed from V and 0 bases from J, the gap between germline ends came to 19 bases. The germline V gene has CDR1 SGHTA and CDR2 FQGNSA. CDR3 amino acids: CASSLVAAQNYYSNQPQHF. The CDR3 DNA sequence: TGTGCCAGCAGCTTAGTGGCAGCCCAAAATTATTATAGCAATCAGCCCCAGCATTTT.

The rearrangement uses TRBV12-3 or TRBV12-4 and TRBJ1-6, with a tentative D call TRBD1 (6 bases). The CDR3 contains 16 residues. The ends were cut back, 6 bases at V and 6 bases at J, with 18 bases in the middle. CDR3 coding DNA: TGTGCCAGCAGCCCCTCAGCGAGGGGGGCTAATTCACCCCTCCACTTT. It is translated as CASSPSARGANSPLHF.

This clonotype was counted ten times or more. The gene calls are TRBV12-3 or TRBV12-4 and TRBJ2-2; D call uncertain. Trimming shortened V by 1 base and J by 8 bases, and 5 bases separated the two germline ends. CDR3 length equals 12 residues. The CDR3 coding sequence is TGTGCCAGCAGTTTAGGGGTGGGGGAGCTGTTTTTT. Translated, it gives CASSLGVGELFF.

This clonotype was picked up a small number of times. V usage is TRBV27 and J usage is TRBJ2-2; TRBD1 agrees at 9 bases. J was trimmed by 4 bases and V by 3 bases; bases with no gene match: 9. The CDR3 contains 17 residues. Per germline, CDR1 MNHEY and CDR2 SMNVEV (reference sequence). The CDR3 DNA follows: TGTGCCAGCAGTTTTGCCCCGGGACAGGGCTTCACCGGGGAGCTGTTTTTT. Amino acid sequence: CASSFAPGQGFTGELFF.

By proportion, this clonotype is medium-sized (0.01 to 0.1%). Germline and junction disagree at one end, which may indicate a read error. This chain joins TRBV6-1 and TRBJ1-1, with D perhaps matching TRBD1 (6 bases). The CDR3 is made up of 14 amino acids. The germline V gene encodes CDR1 MNHNS and CDR2 SASEGT. CDR3 DNA: TGTGCCAGCACTGAACAGGGCAGGGACACTGAAGCTTTCTTT. Amino acid sequence: CASTEQGRDTEAFF.

The V gene is TRBV5-5, the J gene TRBJ1-4, with D possibly being TRBD1 (6 bases). Per germline, CDR1 SGHKS and CDR2 YYEKEE (reference sequence). This CDR3 has 15 residues. Trimming left V 1 base short and J 5 bases short, with 12 bases between. The CDR3 bases are TGTGCCAGCAGCTTGTTTCCAGGGGAGAATGAAAAACTGTTTTTT. It translates to CASSLFPGENEKLFF.

This clonotype was seen ten or more times. The rearrangement joins TRBV28 to TRBJ1-3; D perhaps matches TRBD1 (6 bases). Deletions cut 3 bases from V and 0 bases from J, with 15 bases between. The CDR3 runs 17 residues. Germline assignment: CDR1 MDHEN and CDR2 SYDVKM. CDR3 amino acids: CASSFPPGEGSGNTIYF. For the CDR3, the DNA is TGTGCCAGCAGTTTCCCTCCAGGGGAGGGCTCTGGAAACACCATATATTTT.

Ten or more counts support this clonotype. The chain has TRBV14 and TRBJ2-1; D uncertain. The germline V gene has CDR1 SGHDN and CDR2 FVKESK. The CDR3 covers 13 residues. With 4 bases removed from V and 9 bases from J, the gap between germline ends came to 13 bases. The CDR3 sequence: CASSPVGRAEQFF. DNA for the CDR3: TGTGCCAGCAGCCCCGTGGGCCGGGCTGAGCAGTTCTTC. The variable domain in full, with the rest retrieved from reference TRBV14 and TRBJ2-1, is EAGVTQFPSHSVIEKGQTVTLRCDPISGHDNLYWYRRVMGKEIKFLLHFVKESKQDESGMPNNRFLAERTGGTYSTLKVQPAELEDSGVYFCASSPVGRAEQFFGPGTRLTVL.